The clone carrying this TCR beta chain has only a few counts. Its specificity is not known. This record belongs to a study of Graves' ophthalmopathy and Graves' hyperthyroidism. Study-wide context: The blood sample was drawn at first diagnosis and before any treatment.

Beta-chain TCR CDR3 regions were amplified from RNA transcripts. HTBI primers primed a first-round RT-PCR, and a second-round multiplex PCR followed. TCRdb itself ran the multiplex PCR reads through MiXCR, one entry per CDR3 protein. This sample has almost 750,000 distinct CDR3 sequences, with approximately 40% found just once. The CDR3 is 10 amino acids. Germline V gives CDR1 SEHNR, CDR2 FQNEAQ (reference sequence). The germline V and J ends were trimmed by 5 bases and 8 bases, with 3 bases remaining between them. As diagnostic evidence, clinical symptoms, serum thyroxine, TRAb, thyroid ultrasound and orbital computed tomography were relied upon. Points from the study as a whole: Both an approximately 70% sensitivity and an approximately 72% specificity characterized the model's predictions of ophthalmopathy progression.

This rearrangement joins TRBV7-9 to TRBJ2-2; D call uncertain. The TCR comes from an adult man with Graves' ophthalmopathy. Input material: peripheral blood. The CDR3 DNA reads as TGTGCCAGCAGCAAAGGGGAGCTGTTTTTT. It encodes CASSKGELFF.